The rows below give T cell receptor beta chains drawn from one sample of a study of glioma-infiltrating T cells after dendritic cell vaccination. The assay was immunoSEQ multiplex PCR, and TCRdb's table has in-frame clones only and misses some. This table holds about 87,000 clones, roughly 87% found once. The sequencing used blood, collected after dendritic cell vaccination. These receptors all stem from a human donor with glioblastoma. The CDR3 runs from the conserved cysteine through the conserved F or W. Each record gives: clone size, J gene, D gene, V gene, CDR3 DNA, CDR3 protein. A D gene is named only where the DNA matches it firmly. Clone size is not always given. Where it is, it says once, few, many or a class for expanded clones.

abundance: -; j_gene: TRBJ1-4; d_gene: -; v_gene: TRBV7-2; CDR3nt: TGTGCCAGCAGCTTCAGGCAGCCAACTAATGAAAAACTGTTTTTT; CDR3aa: CASSFRQPTNEKLFF
abundance: -; j_gene: TRBJ2-5; d_gene: TRBD2; v_gene: TRBV7-3; CDR3nt: TGTGCCAGCAGCTTAAGGCTAGCGGGGGGGGACCAAGAGACCCAGTACTTC; CDR3aa: CASSLRLAGGDQETQYF
abundance: -; j_gene: TRBJ1-2; d_gene: -; v_gene: TRBV15; CDR3nt: TGTGCCACCAGCAGAGCCCCGCGCGGGGCTCGGTATGGCTACACCTTC; CDR3aa: CATSRAPRGARYGYTF
abundance: -; j_gene: TRBJ1-5; d_gene: TRBD1; v_gene: TRBV27; CDR3nt: TGTGCCAGCAGTTTATTTCCGGGACAGGGAAATCAGCCCCAGCATTTT; CDR3aa: CASSLFPGQGNQPQHF
abundance: -; j_gene: TRBJ1-2; d_gene: -; v_gene: TRBV5-4; CDR3nt: TGTGCCAGCAGCTCGGGTCCTTGGGACTATGGCTACACCTTC; CDR3aa: CASSSGPWDYGYTF
abundance: -; j_gene: TRBJ2-5; d_gene: TRBD2; v_gene: TRBV6-1; CDR3nt: TGTGCCAGCAGTTCGGGACTAGCTGAAGGGACCCAGTACTTC; CDR3aa: CASSSGLAEGTQYF
abundance: -; j_gene: TRBJ2-1; d_gene: TRBD2; v_gene: TRBV7-8; CDR3nt: TGTGCCAGCAGCCCGGTAATACGGGGGGGCTCTTACAATGAGCAGTTCTTC; CDR3aa: CASSPVIRGGSYNEQFF
abundance: -; j_gene: TRBJ2-1; d_gene: -; v_gene: TRBV6-1; CDR3nt: TGTGCCAGCAGCAGGGCCGACTTAATGTACAATGAGCAGTTCTTC; CDR3aa: CASSRADLMYNEQFF
abundance: -; j_gene: TRBJ1-1; d_gene: -; v_gene: TRBV11-1; CDR3nt: TGTGCCAGCAGCTTATGGACAGAGAACACTGAAGCTTTCTTT; CDR3aa: CASSLWTENTEAFF
abundance: -; j_gene: TRBJ1-2; d_gene: TRBD1; v_gene: TRBV5-1; CDR3nt: TGCGCCAGCAGCTTGGCCCTGGACAGGGGGCAAGGCTACACCTTC; CDR3aa: CASSLALDRGQGYTF
abundance: -; j_gene: TRBJ2-3; d_gene: -; v_gene: TRBV7-9; CDR3nt: TGTGCCAGCAGCTCCTCCGGAAGCGAAGATACGCAGTATTTT; CDR3aa: CASSSSGSEDTQYF
abundance: -; j_gene: TRBJ1-2; d_gene: -; v_gene: TRBV6-5; CDR3nt: TGTGCCACCTCCCCGGGAGGTAACTATGGCTACACCTTC; CDR3aa: CATSPGGNYGYTF
abundance: -; j_gene: TRBJ2-2; d_gene: TRBD2; v_gene: TRBV6-5; CDR3nt: TGTGCCAGCAGACAGACTAGCGCGTACACCGGGGAGCTGTTTTTT; CDR3aa: CASRQTSAYTGELFF
abundance: -; j_gene: TRBJ2-1; d_gene: -; v_gene: TRBV27; CDR3nt: TGTGCCAGCAGTTTCCCCACAGGGAGCTCCTACAATGAGCAGTTCTTC; CDR3aa: CASSFPTGSSYNEQFF
abundance: -; j_gene: TRBJ1-2; d_gene: -; v_gene: TRBV27; CDR3nt: TGTGCCAGCAGTTTATCGGGGGCCTCTGGCTACACCTTC; CDR3aa: CASSLSGASGYTF
abundance: once; j_gene: TRBJ1-4; d_gene: -; v_gene: TRBV11-2; CDR3nt: TGTGCCAGCAGCTGGACAGCAACTAATGAAAAACTGTTTTTT; CDR3aa: CASSWTATNEKLFF
abundance: once; j_gene: TRBJ1-3; d_gene: TRBD1; v_gene: TRBV29-1; CDR3nt: TGCAGCGCCGGGACAGGAAATGGAAACACCATATATTTT; CDR3aa: CSAGTGNGNTIYF
abundance: -; j_gene: TRBJ1-6; d_gene: -; v_gene: TRBV5-4; CDR3nt: TGTGCCAGCAAGCTTGGGAGGTATAATTCACCCCTCCACTTT; CDR3aa: CASKLGRYNSPLHF
abundance: few; j_gene: TRBJ2-2; d_gene: -; v_gene: TRBV7-8; CDR3nt: TGTGCCAGCAGTCCCCAACTACTAGGTATACCCGGGGAGCTGTTTTTT; CDR3aa: CASSPQLLGIPGELFF
abundance: -; j_gene: TRBJ2-2; d_gene: -; v_gene: TRBV5-6; CDR3nt: TGTGCCAGCAGCTCCGGCTGGACAACGAACACCGGGGAGCTGTTTTTT; CDR3aa: CASSSGWTTNTGELFF
abundance: -; j_gene: TRBJ2-1; d_gene: TRBD1; v_gene: TRBV15; CDR3nt: TGTGCCACCAAGGTTGGGACAGGGCCCTACAATGAGCAGTTCTTC; CDR3aa: CATKVGTGPYNEQFF
abundance: -; j_gene: TRBJ1-3; d_gene: TRBD1; v_gene: TRBV6-1; CDR3nt: TGTGCCAGCAGTAGGACAGGGTCTGGAAACACCATATATTTT; CDR3aa: CASSRTGSGNTIYF
abundance: -; j_gene: TRBJ1-1; d_gene: TRBD1; v_gene: TRBV19; CDR3nt: TGTGCCAGTAGTCGGGACAGGAACACTGAAGCTTTCTTT; CDR3aa: CASSRDRNTEAFF
abundance: -; j_gene: TRBJ1-1; d_gene: -; v_gene: TRBV6-5; CDR3nt: TGTGCCAGCAGACAGGGGAACACTGAAGCTTTCTTT; CDR3aa: CASRQGNTEAFF
abundance: once; j_gene: TRBJ1-6; d_gene: TRBD1; v_gene: TRBV4-1; CDR3nt: TGCGCCAGCAGTTTCGGACAGGAAAATTCACCCCTCCACTTT; CDR3aa: CASSFGQENSPLHF
abundance: -; j_gene: TRBJ2-5; d_gene: -; v_gene: TRBV19; CDR3nt: TGTGCCAGTAGTAGGGCCCCCGGGGATGAGACCCAGTACTTC; CDR3aa: CASSRAPGDETQYF
abundance: -; j_gene: TRBJ2-3; d_gene: -; v_gene: TRBV4-3; CDR3nt: TGCGCCAGCAGCCAGGGGGGACAGCCAAGCACAGATACGCAGTATTTT; CDR3aa: CASSQGGQPSTDTQYF
abundance: -; j_gene: TRBJ1-1; d_gene: TRBD1; v_gene: TRBV4-3; CDR3nt: TGCGCCAGCAGCCAAGCTCCGACAGGGGATAACACTGAAGCTTTCTTT; CDR3aa: CASSQAPTGDNTEAFF
abundance: -; j_gene: TRBJ2-1; d_gene: -; v_gene: TRBV11-2; CDR3nt: TGTGCCAGCAGCTTAGGCGTCGGGGGTAATGAGCAGTTCTTC; CDR3aa: CASSLGVGGNEQFF